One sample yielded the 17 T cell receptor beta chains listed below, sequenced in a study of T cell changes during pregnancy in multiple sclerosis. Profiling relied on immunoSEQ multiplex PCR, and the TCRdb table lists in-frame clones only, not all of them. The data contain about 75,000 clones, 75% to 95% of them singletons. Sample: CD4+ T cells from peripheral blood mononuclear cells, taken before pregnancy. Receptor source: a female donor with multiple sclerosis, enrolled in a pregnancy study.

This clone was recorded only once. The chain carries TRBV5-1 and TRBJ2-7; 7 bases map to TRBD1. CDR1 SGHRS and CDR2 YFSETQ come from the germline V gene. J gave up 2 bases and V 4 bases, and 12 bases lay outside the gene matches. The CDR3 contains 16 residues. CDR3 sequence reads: CASSLRPQGEAYEQYF. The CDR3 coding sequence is TGCGCCAGCAGCCTAAGACCTCAGGGGGAAGCCTACGAGCAGTACTTC.

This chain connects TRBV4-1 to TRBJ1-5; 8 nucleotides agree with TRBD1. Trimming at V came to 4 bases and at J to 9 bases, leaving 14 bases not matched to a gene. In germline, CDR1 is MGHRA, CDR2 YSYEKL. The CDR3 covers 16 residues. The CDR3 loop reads CASSRTGTGNSRPQHF. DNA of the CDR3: TGCGCCAGCAGCCGGACCGGGACAGGCAATAGTCGGCCCCAGCATTTT.

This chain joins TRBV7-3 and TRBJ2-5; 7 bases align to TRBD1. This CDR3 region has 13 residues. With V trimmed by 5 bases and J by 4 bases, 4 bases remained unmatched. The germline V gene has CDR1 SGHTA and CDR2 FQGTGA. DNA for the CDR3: TGTGCCAGCAGCCCCGGGACAGCAGAGACCCAGTACTTC. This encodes CASSPGTAETQYF.

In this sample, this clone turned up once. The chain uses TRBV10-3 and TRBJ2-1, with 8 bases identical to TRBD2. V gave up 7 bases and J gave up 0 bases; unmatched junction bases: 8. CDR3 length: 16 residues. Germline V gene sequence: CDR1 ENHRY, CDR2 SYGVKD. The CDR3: CAIKSERGPSYNEQFF. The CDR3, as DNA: TGTGCCATCAAGTCGGAGCGGGGGCCCTCCTACAATGAGCAGTTCTTC.

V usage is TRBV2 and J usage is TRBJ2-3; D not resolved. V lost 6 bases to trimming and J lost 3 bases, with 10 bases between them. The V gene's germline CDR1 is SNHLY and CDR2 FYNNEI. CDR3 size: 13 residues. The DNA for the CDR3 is TGTGCCAGCAGGGCCTTGATTACAGATACGCAGTATTTT. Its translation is CASRALITDTQYF.

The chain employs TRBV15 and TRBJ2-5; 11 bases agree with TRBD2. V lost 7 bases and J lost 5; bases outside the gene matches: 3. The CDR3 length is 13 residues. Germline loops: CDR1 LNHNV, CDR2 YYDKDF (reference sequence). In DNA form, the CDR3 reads TGTGCCACCACGACTAGCGGGAAGGAGACCCAGTACTTC. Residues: CATTTSGKETQYF. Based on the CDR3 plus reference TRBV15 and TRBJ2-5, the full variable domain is DAMVIQNPRYQVTQFGKPVTLSCSQTLNHNVMYWYQQKSSQAPKLLFHYYDKDFNNEADTPDNFQSRRPNTSFCFLDIRSPGLGDTAMYLCATTTSGKETQYFGPGTRLLVL.

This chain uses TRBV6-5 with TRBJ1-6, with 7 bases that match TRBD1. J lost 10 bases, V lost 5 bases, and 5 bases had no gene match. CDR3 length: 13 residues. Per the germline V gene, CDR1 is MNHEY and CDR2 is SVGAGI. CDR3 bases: TGTGCCAGCAGTCCAGGGGGGATCTCACCCCTCCACTTT. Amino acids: CASSPGGISPLHF.

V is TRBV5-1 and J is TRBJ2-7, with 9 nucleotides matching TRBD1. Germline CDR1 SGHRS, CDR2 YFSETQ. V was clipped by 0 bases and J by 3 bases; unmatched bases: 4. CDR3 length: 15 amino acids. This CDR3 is CASSLGDRARYEQYF. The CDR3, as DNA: TGCGCCAGCAGCTTGGGGGACAGGGCACGCTACGAGCAGTACTTC.

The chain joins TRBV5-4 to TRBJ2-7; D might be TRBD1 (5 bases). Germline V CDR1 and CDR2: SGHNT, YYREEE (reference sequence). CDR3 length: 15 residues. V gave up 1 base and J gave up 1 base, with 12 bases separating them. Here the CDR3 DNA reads TGTGCCAGCAGCTTGCACCAGGGAATATCCTACGAGCAGTACTTC. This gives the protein CASSLHQGISYEQYF.

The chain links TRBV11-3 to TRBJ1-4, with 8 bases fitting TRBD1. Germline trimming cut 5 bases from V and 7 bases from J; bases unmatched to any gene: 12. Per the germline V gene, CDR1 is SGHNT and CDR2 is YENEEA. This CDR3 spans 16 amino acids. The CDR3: CASSGSRTGLGEKLFF. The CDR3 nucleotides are TGTGCCAGCAGCGGGTCTAGGACAGGGCTTGGTGAAAAACTGTTTTTT. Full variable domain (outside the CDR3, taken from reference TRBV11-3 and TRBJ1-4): EAGVVQSPRYKIIEKKQPVAFWCNPISGHNTLYWYLQNLGQGPELLIRYENEEAVDDSQLPKDRFSAERLKGVDSTLKIQPAELGDSAVYLCASSGSRTGLGEKLFFGSGTQLSVL.

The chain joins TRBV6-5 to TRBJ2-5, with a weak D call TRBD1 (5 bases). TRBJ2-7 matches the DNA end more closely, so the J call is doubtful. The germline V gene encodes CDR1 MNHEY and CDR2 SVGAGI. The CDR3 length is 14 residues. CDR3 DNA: TGTGCCAGCAGTTCCCTTAGGGGCACCTACGAGCAGTACTTC. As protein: CASSSLRGTYEQYF.

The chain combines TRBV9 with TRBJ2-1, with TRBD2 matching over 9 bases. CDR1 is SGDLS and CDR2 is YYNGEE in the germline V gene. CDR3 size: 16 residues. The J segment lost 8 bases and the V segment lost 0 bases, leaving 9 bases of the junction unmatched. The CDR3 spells CASSVGIAGVGHEQFF. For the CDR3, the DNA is TGTGCCAGCAGCGTAGGGATAGCGGGAGTGGGTCATGAGCAGTTCTTC.

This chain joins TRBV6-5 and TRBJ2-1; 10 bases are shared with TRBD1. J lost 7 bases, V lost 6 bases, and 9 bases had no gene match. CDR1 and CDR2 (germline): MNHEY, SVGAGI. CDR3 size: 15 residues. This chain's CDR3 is CASRMTGGLVNEQFF. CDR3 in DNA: TGTGCCAGCAGGATGACAGGGGGCTTAGTGAATGAGCAGTTCTTC.

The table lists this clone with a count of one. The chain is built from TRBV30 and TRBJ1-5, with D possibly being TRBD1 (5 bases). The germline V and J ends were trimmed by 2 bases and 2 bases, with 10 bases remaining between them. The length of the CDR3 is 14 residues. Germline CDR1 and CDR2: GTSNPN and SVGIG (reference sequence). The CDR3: CAWSSWGGNQPQHF. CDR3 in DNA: TGTGCCTGGAGTTCCTGGGGGGGCAATCAGCCCCAGCATTTT. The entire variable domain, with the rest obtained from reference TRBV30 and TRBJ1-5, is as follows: SQTIHQWPATLVQPVGSPLSLECTVEGTSNPNLYWYRQAAGRGLQLLFYSVGIGQISSEVPQNLSASRPQDRQFILSSKKLLLSDSGFYLCAWSSWGGNQPQHFGDGTRLSIL.

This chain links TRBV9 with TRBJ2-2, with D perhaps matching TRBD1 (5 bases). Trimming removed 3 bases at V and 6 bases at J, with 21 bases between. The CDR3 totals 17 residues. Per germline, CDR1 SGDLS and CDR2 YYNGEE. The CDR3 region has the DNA TGTGCCAGCAGCGACCCTTACCGGACACTAAACCCCGGGGAGCTGTTTTTT. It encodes CASSDPYRTLNPGELFF.

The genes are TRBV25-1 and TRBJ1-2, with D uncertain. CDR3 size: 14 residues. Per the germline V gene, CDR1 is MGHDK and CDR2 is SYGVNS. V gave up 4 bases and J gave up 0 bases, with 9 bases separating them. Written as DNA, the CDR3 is TGTGCCAGCAGTGGATCAGGAACTAACTATGGCTACACCTTC. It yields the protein CASSGSGTNYGYTF.

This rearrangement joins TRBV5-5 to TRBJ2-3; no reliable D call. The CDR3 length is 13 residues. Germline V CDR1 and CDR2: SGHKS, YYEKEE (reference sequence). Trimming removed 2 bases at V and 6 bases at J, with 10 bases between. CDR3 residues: CASSFLLEDTQYF. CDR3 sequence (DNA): TGTGCCAGCAGCTTTCTCCTGGAGGATACGCAGTATTTT.